This T cell receptor beta chain is from a study of OX40 agonist ivuxolimab in advanced cancers. The repertoire was sequenced with immunoSEQ multiplex PCR; TCRdb's copy has only in-frame clones and lacks some. The sample gives 65,000 to 95,000 clones, 80% to 90% of which show up once; approximately 0.8% is in the top ten. Germline V CDR1 and CDR2: LNHNV, YYDKDF (reference sequence). The CDR3 covers 15 residues. The J segment lost 7 bases and the V segment lost 7 bases, leaving 5 bases of the junction unmatched. The chain has TRBV15 and TRBJ2-1, with TRBD2 matching 15 bases. This clonotype was sampled from an adult with an advanced solid tumor such as melanoma, head and neck, liver or kidney cancer. This material consisted of CD4+ or CD8+ T cells sorted from blood, taken in a trial of the OX40 agonist ivuxolimab. The CDR3 loop is CATKRGLAGGNEQFF. The CDR3 DNA is TGTGCCACCAAGCGCGGACTAGCGGGAGGGAATGAGCAGTTCTTC.